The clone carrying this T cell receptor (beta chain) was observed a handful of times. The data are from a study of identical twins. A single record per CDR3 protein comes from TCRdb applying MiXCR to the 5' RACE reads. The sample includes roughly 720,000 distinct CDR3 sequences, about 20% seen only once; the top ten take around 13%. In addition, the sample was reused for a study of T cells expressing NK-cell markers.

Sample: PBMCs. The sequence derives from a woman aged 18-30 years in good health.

The CDR3 loop is CSVFLGQGRTGELFF. As DNA, the CDR3 is TGCAGCGTTTTTTTAGGACAGGGTCGCACCGGGGAGCTGTTTTTT. This sequence joins TRBV29-1 and TRBJ2-2; 8 bases fit TRBD1. V lost 5 bases, J lost 4 bases, and 9 bases stayed unmatched. The V gene's germline CDR1 is SQVTM and CDR2 ANQGSEA. The CDR3 is made up of 15 amino acids.